This T cell receptor beta chain was captured by sequencing in a study of cytomegalovirus exposure and HLA in healthy donors. Study-wide results and limits: The study designated around 150 TCR beta chains cytomegalovirus-associated. TRBV6-2, TRBV6-3 and some other V segments were unresolvable in 87-base-pair reads. In a later analysis, HLA-associated beta chains showed higher expansion and lower generation probabilities than comparable chains.

The ends lost 1 base at V and 4 bases at J; junction bases unmatched: 4. The CDR3 sequence is 15 residues long. Germline values: CDR1 SGHVS, CDR2 FQNEAQ. Comment on this clone: Its antigen is undetermined.

Primers included in the PCR were 60 Vbeta and 13 Jbeta primers. Original data processing: As a later analysis found, there were 70 million to 90 million unique TCR beta chains, of which roughly 11 million were shared. Here immunoSEQ multiplex PCR was the method, and the copy in TCRdb shows in-frame clones only, minus some. That table supplies the V and J calls and clone size; D and trimming were determined from the DNA. This table has 140,000 or so clones, approximately 80% appearing once. This TCR was recovered from a boy under 10 years old in good health and CMV-seronegative. The J gene is TRBJ2-3, the V gene TRBV7-8; TRBD1 matches 8 bases. Sequencing was performed on PBMCs. CDR3 amino acids: CASSLENRGADTQYF. CDR3 in DNA: TGTGCCAGCAGCTTAGAAAACAGGGGGGCAGATACGCAGTATTTT.